A single TCR beta chain is shown here with its context. This sample was taken from a study of blood T cells in healthy people across ages. Alongside a J-beta primer mix, a sample-barcoded 5' primer served in a second PCR lasting about 7 to 12 cycles. Researchers report that each sample yielded at least 2.5 million CDR3-containing paired-end reads. One entry per CDR3 protein, called by TCRdb with MiXCR from the 5' RACE reads. The sample includes 600,000 to 800,000 distinct CDR3 sequences, 45% to 60% of them seen just once. The germline gives CDR1 DFQATT, CDR2 SNEGSKA (reference sequence). Trimming removed 0 bases from V and 3 bases from J; junction bases left unmatched: 4. This CDR3 has 14 residues.

This TCR was recovered from a woman aged 80 or over in good health. Sample: blood. The J gene is TRBJ2-7, the V gene TRBV20-1, with 8 bases matching TRBD2. CDR3 coding DNA: TGCAGTGCTAGAGATCGCAGCGGGAGCTACGAGCAGTACTTC. Its protein is CSARDRSGSYEQYF.